The 9 T cell receptor beta chains listed next were all sequenced from one sample in a study of cytomegalovirus exposure and HLA in healthy donors. Vbeta (60) and Jbeta (13) primers were used in the PCR. The method was immunoSEQ multiplex PCR; TCRdb's version includes in-frame clones alone and lacks a portion of them. The repertoire consists of over 100,000 clones, with 76% occurring once and the leading ten covering around 5%. What was sequenced was PBMCs. Receptors were obtained from a woman aged 18-29 years in good health and CMV-seropositive.

Only a few counts were recorded for this clone. CDR3 sequence: CASSVFVNYEQYF. CDR3 sequence (DNA): TGTGCCAGCAGTGTGTTCGTTAACTACGAGCAGTACTTC. The chain joins TRBV6-1 to TRBJ2-7, with D hard to call. Deletions cut 4 bases from V and 3 bases from J, with 10 bases between. The CDR3 is 13 residues long. Germline CDR1 MNHNS, CDR2 SASEGT.

The chain recombines TRBV10-1 with TRBJ2-2, with D uncertain. This CDR3 is built from 14 residues. V was clipped by 3 bases and J by 4 bases, with 9 bases between them. Germline-derived CDR1 and CDR2 are WNHNN and SYGVQD (reference sequence). CDR3 bases: TGCGCCAGCAGTGAACAGACGTTCACCGGGGAGCTGTTTTTT. Its protein is CASSEQTFTGELFF.

This clone was detected once. The chain links TRBV28 to TRBJ1-5, with D possibly matching TRBD1 (5 bases). V gave up 5 bases and J gave up 5 bases, with 13 bases separating them. The germline CDR1 and CDR2 sequences are MDHEN and SYDVKM. The CDR3 extends over 14 amino acids. This CDR3 reads CASSRGEPYQPQHF. In nucleotides, the CDR3 is TGTGCCAGCAGTCGGGGGGAACCCTATCAGCCCCAGCATTTT.

The chain employs TRBV7-9 and TRBJ1-1; D remains ambiguous. This CDR3 is built from 12 residues. V lost 3 bases, J lost 5 bases, and 7 bases lay in between. Germline CDR1 is SEHNR and CDR2 is FQNEAQ (reference sequence). In nucleotides, the CDR3 is TGTGCCAGCAGCTTCCCGGGGACTGAAGCTTTCTTT. Its protein product is CASSFPGTEAFF.

By its share, this clone is medium-sized (0.01 to 0.1%). V is TRBV5-6 and J is TRBJ1-4; TRBD1 is a possible D gene (6 bases). The CDR3 is 14 amino acids. Trimming shortened V by 3 bases and J by 8 bases, and 14 bases separated the two germline ends. Germline V gene data show CDR1 as SGHDT and CDR2 as YYEEEE. DNA for the CDR3: TGTGCCAGCAGCTGGTCCAGGGGCGAAGAAAAACTGTTTTTT. Translation gives CASSWSRGEEKLFF.

The J gene is TRBJ2-7, the V gene TRBV28; D is undetermined. V lost 7 bases to trimming and J lost 0 bases, with 13 bases between them. The CDR3 spans 14 residues. Germline assignment: CDR1 MDHEN and CDR2 SYDVKM. The CDR3 coding sequence is TGTGCCAGCACCCCAGGTTACAGCTCCTACGAGCAGTACTTC. Translation: CASTPGYSSYEQYF.

In the case of this clone: Different DNA sequences within this sample yield the same CDR3. The V and J genes are TRBV30 and TRBJ1-5, with TRBD1 matching over 8 bases. The CDR3 covers 15 residues. V was pared by 3 bases and J by 4 bases, with 8 bases of the junction left unmatched. Germline V gene data show CDR1 as GTSNPN and CDR2 as SVGIG (reference sequence). The CDR3 bases are TGTGCCTGGAGCCTCGGGACAGGAGGTAATCAGCCCCAGCATTTT. Translating it yields CAWSLGTGGNQPQHF. The full variable domain, rest sourced from reference TRBV30 and TRBJ1-5, is SQTIHQWPATLVQPVGSPLSLECTVEGTSNPNLYWYRQAAGRGLQLLFYSVGIGQISSEVPQNLSASRPQDRQFILSSKKLLLSDSGFYLCAWSLGTGGNQPQHFGDGTRLSIL.

The chain recombines TRBV4-1 with TRBJ2-1; 7 bases fit TRBD2. This CDR3 comprises 13 residues. Germline CDR1 and CDR2: MGHRA and YSYEKL. The J segment lost 6 bases and the V segment lost 8 bases, leaving 7 bases of the junction unmatched. This CDR3 is CASVGGRGNEQFF. CDR3 nucleotide sequence: TGCGCCAGCGTCGGAGGGAGGGGCAATGAGCAGTTCTTC.

The chain is built from TRBV6-5 and TRBJ1-5; maybe TRBD1 (6 bases). The CDR3 covers 14 residues. Germline CDR1 reads MNHEY; CDR2 reads SVGAGI. V was clipped by 4 bases and J by 6 bases, with 13 bases between them. Here the CDR3 reads CASSLSGGSQPQHF. The CDR3 DNA sequence: TGTGCCAGCAGTTTATCGGGGGGCAGTCAGCCCCAGCATTTT.